This record looks at one T cell receptor beta chain sequence and its context. Ten or more counts support this clonotype. Its antigen is currently not known. The input lacks base qualities; no much larger clone sits a single base away. Every donor was a healthy Caucasian. The twin cohort comprised three pairs of female monozygotic twins, all aged roughly 18 to 30 years. Positive isolation kits from Invitrogen were used to isolate CD4+ and CD8+ T cell populations. The germline V gene gives CDR1 as SGHDN and CDR2 as FVKESK. Reading from cysteine to phenylalanine, the CDR3 counts 14 amino acids. Only the CDR3 DNA is retained, 42 bases long and in frame from the first base. At the junction V is shortened by 2 bases and J by 3 bases, with 11 bases in between. Library preparation used 5' RACE. TCRdb shows the sequencer as Illumina HiSeq 2000. Template switching introduced a universal primer binding site; the final cDNA contained a unique molecular identifier, enabling accurate counting of TCR cDNA molecules. Specific primers in the conserved constant-segment region were used to synthesize first-strand cDNA for TCR alpha and beta chains. To control for contamination, every cDNA library was double barcoded, receiving both a SMART-Mk sample barcode and Illumina barcodes. TruSeq adapter sequences along with Illumina sample barcodes were introduced in two successive PCR steps. Sequencing of the TCR alpha and beta cDNA libraries was done on the Illumina HiSeq platform using custom primers. In the paper's pipeline: Unique molecular identifiers were extracted from raw reads with MiGEC, and CDR3 positions were determined with MiXCR. For each individual, recombination models were inferred using an EM algorithm with the repgenHMM and IGoR tools. Shared clonotype analysis was performed with the tcR package in R, normalizing sharing by the product of cloneset sizes. Out-of-frame nonproductive sequences were analyzed to study raw recombination free of thymic and clonal selection effects. The public sequencing data were trimmed at Q25 with fastp and processed into clonotypes with MiXCR by TCRdb, which kept only in-frame beta chains. Entries that share a CDR3 protein sequence are merged under the most common genes and DNA. In this record, the V and J calls reflect TCRdb's handling and not the investigators' own analysis. The sample data list hundreds of thousands of distinct CDR3 sequences, and 7.5% of these were observed just once. The ten largest clonotypes hold 5.4% of the sample.

This specimen comes from a study of identical twins (dated by TCRdb to 2016 to 2017). Describing the broader study: To test whether fetal clonotypes persist, the study used deep sequencing on TCR alpha and beta repertoires from monozygotic twins, unrelated adults of various ages, and cord blood. To rule out contamination, the twin experiments were replicated at different times with different library preparation protocols. Here is what the overall study found, with its caveats: Invariant T cells such as MAIT and iNKT could partly confound zero-insertion analyses, though diverse VJ usage argued against this for most clonotypes. The excess sharing between twins in beta out-of-frame sequences was weaker because fewer shared sequences reduced the signal-to-noise ratio. Because the same donors could not be followed over many years, the conclusions relied on cross-sectional statistical analysis. Compared with coincidental sharing between unrelated individuals, out-of-frame TCR alpha sequences shared between twins had an excess of sequences with low generation probability. Abundant cord blood beta clonotypes had fewer insertions, young adult naive repertoires showed a similar but weaker trend, and memory repertoires showed no such trend. Recombination models systematically underestimated out-of-frame TCR alpha sharing in monozygotic twins but agreed with sharing between unrelated individuals.

These data also formed part of another study, on yellow fever vaccine responses in identical twins. As that second paper reports: According to the authors, the vaccine-induced T cell response in identical twins seemed to be partly convergent and partly specific to each individual. The study precisely tracked vaccine-responding T cell clones in identical twins.

The V gene is TRBV14 and the J gene is TRBJ2-7, with the D gene not confidently named. This sequence originates from a woman aged 18-35 years in good health. Input material: CD8+ T cells sorted from blood. The bases read TGTGCCAGCAGCCAATTTCCACTATACTACGAGCAGTACTTC. Its translation reads: CASSQFPLYYEQYF.